The clone carrying this T cell receptor beta chain occurred a few times. The assay was immunoSEQ multiplex PCR, and TCRdb's table has in-frame clones only and misses some. Of 230,000 or so clones in the sample, almost 90% were seen once. The sample originates from a study of blood T cell repertoires in COVID-19. Study context: COVID-19 samples collected from the United States, Italy and Spain covered acute and convalescent phases.

CDR1 is SGHDT and CDR2 is YYEEEE in the germline V gene. This CDR3 has 12 amino acids. Trimming shortened V by 4 bases and J by 1 base, and 2 bases separated the two germline ends. The specimen was peripheral blood. This TCR came from a woman in her sixties or seventies with COVID-19, enrolled during active disease. The chain uses TRBV5-6 and TRBJ2-2; D not resolved. The CDR3 DNA is TGTGCCAGCAGCCAGAACACCGGGGAGCTGTTTTTT. Amino acids: CASSQNTGELFF.